A selection of T cell receptor beta chains follows, all from one sample in a study of tumor and adjacent non-tumor tissue in lung cancer. Each CDR3 protein gets one entry after TCRdb re-called the multiplex PCR reads with MiXCR. The sample has fewer than 85,000 distinct CDR3 sequences; around 77% are singletons. Sequencing used lung tumor tissue. These receptor sequences come from a woman between 45 and 65 years old with non-small cell lung cancer. The conserved cysteine and the conserved F or W are not part of the CDR3 here. Clone size appears in some rows only: once, few, many, or a class for an expanded clone.

medium-sized,TRBJ2-5,TRBV29-1,SVATELETQY
NA,TRBJ2-7,TRBV11-3,SSSYGQEGLHNEQY
NA,TRBJ1-2,TRBV28,GSSLSDKGSRGYI
once,TRBJ2-7,TRBV5-4,ASCRTALGELY
NA,TRBJ1-4,TRBV6-2/TRBV6-3,ASGRGQGIDILF
NA,TRBJ1-2,TRBV7-9,ASNTVGGYT
NA,TRBJ2-1,TRBV5-6,ASSLASDEQF
NA,TRBJ1-2,TRBV18,ANSLPQGVLYRGGYT
few,TRBJ2-7,TRBV6-1,ASSGTGTGLSNYDQY
NA,TRBJ2-7,TRBV20-1,SARDSGQGWYEQY
NA,TRBJ2-3,TRBV7-3,PSSLTGTGEDTQY
NA,TRBJ2-5,TRBV12-3/TRBV12-4,ASSPRGRQESQY
NA,TRBJ2-2,TRBV12-3/TRBV12-4,SSRGIAGGSGVTGELF
NA,TRBJ2-7,TRBV6-5,TSKGLAGPYEHY
once,TRBJ1-1,TRBV4-1,VSSPAASNTEAF
NA,TRBJ2-5,TRBV11-2,ASSSLGEYPIETQY
once,TRBJ2-2,TRBV10-2,ASSERMGPLNAGELF
NA,TRBJ2-7,TRBV7-8,ASSPLGYEQY
NA,TRBJ1-1,TRBV11-2,ASRLGRGGGSNEAF
many,TRBJ2-1,TRBV10-1,ASSESRLAGGGEQF
NA,TRBJ2-1,TRBV2,ASKVAEFPLYSEQF